This T cell receptor (beta chain) derives from a study of Graves' ophthalmopathy and Graves' hyperthyroidism (dated by TCRdb to 2016 to 2019). General notes on the study: A patient counted as having stable hyperthyroidism if there was no progression to ophthalmopathy within 18 months of follow-up. To tell Graves' ophthalmopathy apart from Graves' hyperthyroidism, and to predict which patients would progress to ophthalmopathy, the study relied on TCR beta repertoire signatures. In total, 120 to 150 blood samples were TCR-sequenced: 40 to 45 ophthalmopathy, 80 or so hyperthyroidism and some 17 hyperthyroidism-to-ophthalmopathy patients. A discovery set of 100 patients (43 ophthalmopathy, some 58 stable hyperthyroidism) was enrolled to explore V-J signatures distinguishing ophthalmopathy from hyperthyroidism. For independent validation, a separate cohort was made up of about 18 hyperthyroidism patients plus 17 patients who later progressed from hyperthyroidism to ophthalmopathy. T-cell repertoires of thyroid tissue and blood were compared in more than five hyperthyroidism patients. After sampling, hyperthyroidism patients received methimazole starting at 30 mg daily, and ophthalmopathy patients received high-dose intravenous methylprednisolone.

CDR1 is given as SEHNR and CDR2 as FQNEAQ, both from the germline V gene (reference sequence). V and J are truncated by 1 base and 4 bases respectively, leaving an intervening sequence of 6 bases. The CDR3, from cysteine to phenylalanine, totals 13 residues. Left in the record is the CDR3 DNA by itself, 39 bases read in frame from the first base. The hyperthyroidism patients were 18 to 65 years old and newly diagnosed, with a disease duration of less than 2 months. Anyone with other autoimmune diseases, uncontrolled infections, pregnancy or lactation was excluded from the study. Diagnosis was based on clinical symptoms, serum thyroxine, TRAb, thyroid ultrasound and orbital computed tomography. Trizol reagent was used to extract the total RNA, and its quality was then checked on an Agilent 2100 Bioanalyzer. For repertoire sequencing, TCR beta CDR3 regions were amplified from RNA transcripts. HTBI primers and the Qiagen OneStep RT-PCR kit were used in a first-round RT-PCR, which was followed by a second-round multiplex PCR, size selection and purification. Sequencing of the libraries was carried out on an Illumina HiSeq2000 in paired-end mode with 100 bp reads. The published analysis was carried out like this. SOAPnuke was used to process the reads, throwing out any read that had adapters, had uncalled bases, had a mean Phred below 15, or lacked an exact constant-primer or identifier match. COPE v1.2.5 was used to merge the high-quality paired reads. Each unique nucleotide sequence was treated as a clonotype, and MiTCR v1.1 was used to align the clonotypes to the IMGT TRB V, D and J references. The analysis was limited to V-J combinations with a frequency above 0.0001, which together covered roughly 99% of repertoires. A TCR clonal expansion and chaos score per V-J combination was defined as the ratio of F50 clonal expansion to chaos observed in the TCRdist matrix. Welch's t-statistics and random forest were used to narrow the features down to 10 to 15 V-J combinations, which were then fed into a naive Bayes classifier. The similarity between thyroid and blood repertoires was quantified using the Morisita-Horn index. TCRdb reran the public reads through fastp at Q25 and MiXCR, keeping productive beta chains. Entries are consolidated by CDR3 protein sequence, retaining the most common genes and DNA. These V and J calls rely on TCRdb rather than the paper's analysis. Present in this sample are 560,000 or so distinct CDR3 sequences, roughly 40% of which were seen just once. Approximately 4.1% of the sample rests with the top ten.

About this clonotype: Its antigen target is currently unknown. The record has no base qualities; no much larger clone is one base away.

What the research found in general, with its limitations: In validation, the model predicted ophthalmopathy progression with about 71% sensitivity and less than 80% specificity; some 13 predicted patients were CT-confirmed with GO in a median of about 6.2 months. Most expanded thyroid clonotypes with frequency above 0.001 were also detected in blood, suggesting blood repertoires may reflect the thyroid immune response. Ophthalmopathy was separated from stable hyperthyroidism by the 13-signature model with just under 90% sensitivity and about 81% specificity in cross-validation and with 80%/75% in the test set. Sample size was not statistically predetermined, and group allocation was not concealed from the investigators.

The source material was peripheral blood or thyroid tissue (not recorded which). The TCR comes from an adult man with Graves' hyperthyroidism. The rearranged chain carries TRBV7-9 and TRBJ2-3, with the D gene not confidently named. The bases are TGTGCCAGCAGCTTAGATCCTGCAGATACGCAGTATTTT. Protein translation: CASSLDPADTQYF.